The clone carrying this TCR beta chain was found once. This table comes from immunoSEQ multiplex PCR, and its TCRdb copy is limited to in-frame clones, with some not included. The sample carries over 110,000 clones, 87% recorded once. The data originate from a study of blood T cell repertoires in COVID-19. CDR3 size: 11 residues. CDR1 is DFQATT, CDR2 SNEGSKA, per germline (reference sequence). Trimming left V 6 bases short and J 6 bases short, with 11 bases between. Membership in each cohort depended on participant-reported clinical history. Two consecutive negative NP/OP PCR tests, clearance, or resolved symptoms defined Cohort 3 recovery.

The TCR was taken from a man in his 60s who had recovered from COVID-19. The V call is TRBV20-1, the J call TRBJ1-2; maybe TRBD1 (5 bases). Sequenced input: PBMCs or T cells enriched from blood (not recorded which). The CDR3, as DNA: TGCAGTGCGCTGGCAGGGAATGGCTACACCTTC. Its protein is CSALAGNGYTF.